Below, 18 T cell receptor beta chains from the same sample are listed, as sequenced in a study of T cell changes during pregnancy in multiple sclerosis. Only in-frame clones appear in the TCRdb table, and some are missing; sequencing was by immunoSEQ multiplex PCR. The sample has around 60,000 clones, 80% to 90% seen once. Sequenced here: peripheral blood, sampled in the first trimester of pregnancy. These receptors originate from a female donor with multiple sclerosis, enrolled in a pregnancy study.

This clone was seen a single time. Compared with germline, one end of the junction differs, possibly owing to a read error. The chain combines TRBV2 with TRBJ2-5; the D gene is possibly TRBD1 (5 bases). This CDR3 is built from 15 residues. From germline, CDR1 is SNHLY and CDR2 FYNNEI. CDR3 in amino acids: CASSELEAGQATQYF. Written as DNA, the CDR3 is TGTGCCAGCAGCGAACTCGAGGCAGGGCAAGCGACCCAGTACTTC.

This clone was seen more than once but under ten times. The chain links TRBV7-9 to TRBJ1-1; TRBD1 might be the D (5 bases). CDR3 length equals 13 residues. V shed 4 bases and J shed 7 bases, with 13 bases lying between them. Looked up from germline, CDR1 is SEHNR and CDR2 is FQNEAQ (reference sequence). CDR3 DNA sequence: TGTGCCAGCAGCTCTACGGGGGAGGGTGAAGCTTTCTTT. Amino acids: CASSSTGEGEAFF.

This clone appeared a few times. The CDR3 DNA reads TGTGCCTGGAGTGGTGGAGGCAATCAGCCCCAGCATTTT. This gives the protein CAWSGGGNQPQHF. The rearrangement joins TRBV30 to TRBJ1-5; no definite D call. The CDR3 covers 13 residues. Germline lookup yields CDR1 GTSNPN and CDR2 SVGIG (reference sequence). Between the trimmed V and J ends, which lost 1 base and 2 bases, there was a span of 6 bases.

The sample holds one count of this clone. V usage is TRBV18 and J usage is TRBJ1-1; possibly TRBD1 for D (5 bases). There are 15 residues in the CDR3. Trimming left V 1 base short and J 1 base short, with 10 bases between. Germline CDR1 is KGHSH and CDR2 is LQKENI. The CDR3 sequence is CASSPRETGNTEAFF. CDR3 DNA sequence: TGTGCCAGCTCACCACGGGAAACAGGGAACACTGAAGCTTTCTTT.

The rearrangement links TRBV7-9 to TRBJ2-1; D may be TRBD2 (6 bases). The germline V and J ends were trimmed by 6 bases and 6 bases, with 18 bases remaining between them. The CDR3 consists of 15 residues. The germline CDR1 and CDR2 sequences are SEHNR and FQNEAQ (reference sequence). The CDR3 loop reads CASREEGLPVNEQFF. For the CDR3, the DNA is TGTGCCAGCAGAGAGGAGGGCCTCCCTGTCAATGAGCAGTTCTTC.

Only one count was recorded for this clone. V and J are TRBV6-5 and TRBJ2-7; 7 bases match TRBD2. CDR3 length: 14 residues. Germline-derived CDR1 and CDR2 are MNHEY and SVGAGI. The ends lost 2 bases at V and 3 bases at J; junction bases unmatched: 4. The CDR3 coding sequence is TGTGCCAGCAGTTACGGGGGAGGGGTCTACGAGCAGTACTTC. This codes for CASSYGGGVYEQYF.

V usage is TRBV10-2 and J usage is TRBJ2-2, with 7 nucleotides matching TRBD2. Germline V lookup: CDR1 WSHSY, CDR2 SAAADI. The CDR3 length is 16 residues. After removal of 8 bases from V and 5 bases from J, the junction contained 14 bases not matched to a gene. This CDR3 reads CASDPFGGSDTGELFF. For the CDR3, the DNA is TGCGCCAGCGACCCCTTCGGGGGGAGCGATACCGGGGAGCTGTTTTTT.

The chain links TRBV18 to TRBJ2-3; TRBD1 matches 10 bases. Germline CDR1 reads KGHSH; CDR2 reads LQKENI. V dropped 1 base and J dropped 5; count of bases not matched to a gene: 6. The CDR3 covers 16 residues. Here the CDR3 reads CASSPLTGGAVDTQYF. In DNA, the CDR3 is TGTGCCAGCTCACCACTGACAGGGGGCGCGGTAGATACGCAGTATTTT.

This chain's CDR3 is CASMWTSGNNEQFF. The CDR3 nucleotides are TGTGCCAGTATGTGGACTAGCGGAAACAATGAGCAGTTCTTC. This chain joins TRBV19 and TRBJ2-1; 10 bases are shared with TRBD2. Germline assignment: CDR1 LNHDA and CDR2 SQIVND (reference sequence). V shed 7 bases, J shed 5 bases, and the junction held 5 bases outside the gene matches. The CDR3 has 14 amino acids. Supplemented by reference TRBV19 and TRBJ2-1, the full variable domain reads DGGITQSPKYLFRKEGQNVTLSCEQNLNHDAMYWYRQDPGQGLRLIYYSQIVNDFQKGDIAEGYSVSREKKESFPLTVTSAQKNPTAFYLCASMWTSGNNEQFFGPGTRLTVL.

This clone was recorded once. The chain links TRBV7-2 to TRBJ2-7, with 9 bases lining up with TRBD2. Germline V CDR1 and CDR2: SGHTA, FQGNSA. The CDR3 is made up of 15 amino acids. The ends lost 5 bases at V and 4 bases at J; junction bases unmatched: 9. The DNA for the CDR3 is TGTGCCAGCAGCCCGTTGGTAGCGGGAGATTACGAGCAGTACTTC. Its translation: CASSPLVAGDYEQYF.

The chain joins TRBV19 to TRBJ2-7, with 8 bases aligning to TRBD2. With 8 bases clipped from V and 6 bases from J, the junction kept 6 bases outside the gene matches. Germline assignment: CDR1 LNHDA and CDR2 SQIVND (reference sequence). CDR3 length equals 12 residues. The CDR3: CASQSGGLEQYF. CDR3 DNA sequence: TGTGCCAGTCAATCGGGAGGGCTCGAGCAGTACTTC.

There are a few counts of this clone. This chain uses TRBV4-2 with TRBJ2-6; D uncertain. The germline gives CDR1 LGHNA, CDR2 YNFKEQ. The CDR3 runs to 16 residues. Trimming cost V 0 bases and J 0 bases, with 6 bases left between them. The CDR3 DNA reads as TGTGCCAGCAGCCAAGAAGCGAGCTCTGGGGCCAACGTCCTGACTTTC. Its translation is CASSQEASSGANVLTF.

The chain recombines TRBV5-5 with TRBJ1-1; D perhaps matches TRBD1 (6 bases). Between the trimmed V and J ends, which lost 4 bases and 0 bases, there was a span of 13 bases. The CDR3 length is 15 residues. The germline gives CDR1 SGHKS, CDR2 YYEKEE (reference sequence). CDR3 region: CASSPAGGLNTEAFF. Here the CDR3 DNA reads TGTGCCAGCAGCCCCGCGGGGGGGCTGAACACTGAAGCTTTCTTT. Supplemented by reference TRBV5-5 and TRBJ1-1, the full variable domain reads DAGVTQSPTHLIKTRGQQVTLRCSPISGHKSVSWYQQVLGQGPQFIFQYYEKEERGRGNFPDRFSARQFPNYSSELNVNALLLGDSALYLCASSPAGGLNTEAFFGQGTRLTVV.

The V gene is TRBV19, the J gene TRBJ2-7; 8 nucleotides align to TRBD2. This CDR3 region has 14 residues. The germline CDR1 and CDR2 sequences are LNHDA and SQIVND (reference sequence). Trimming cost V 8 bases and J 3 bases; bases outside gene matches: 9. The CDR3 bases are TGTGCCAGTGGCGATCCGGGACTAGTCTACGAGCAGTACTTC. Its translation: CASGDPGLVYEQYF. The whole variable domain, remainder taken from reference TRBV19 and TRBJ2-7, is DGGITQSPKYLFRKEGQNVTLSCEQNLNHDAMYWYRQDPGQGLRLIYYSQIVNDFQKGDIAEGYSVSREKKESFPLTVTSAQKNPTAFYLCASGDPGLVYEQYFGPGTRLTVT.

CDR3 nucleotides: TGTGCCAGCAGGGGCGTACTAGCGAGCACAGATACGCAGTATTTT. This codes for CASRGVLASTDTQYF. The rearrangement uses TRBV6-1 and TRBJ2-3, with TRBD2 matching 7 bases. Germline V gene lookup returns CDR1 MNHNS and CDR2 SASEGT. This CDR3 comprises 15 residues. Trimming at V came to 6 bases and at J to 0 bases, leaving 6 bases not matched to a gene.

The genes are TRBV7-6 and TRBJ1-1, with D perhaps TRBD1 (5 bases). Germline assignment: CDR1 SGHVS and CDR2 FNYEAQ. CDR3 length: 14 residues. Trimming left V 4 bases short and J 1 base short, with 10 bases between. CDR3 loop: CASSSGLRNTEAFF. DNA of the CDR3: TGTGCCAGCAGCTCAGGGCTGCGGAACACTGAAGCTTTCTTT.

This clone showed up just once. The J gene is TRBJ2-7, the V gene TRBV4-3; weak D call: TRBD1 (6 bases). Between the trimmed V and J ends, which lost 0 bases and 2 bases, there was a span of 17 bases. This CDR3 has 17 amino acids. Germline V gene data show CDR1 as LGHNA and CDR2 as YSLEER. DNA of the CDR3: TGCGCCAGCAGCCAAGATAGGGACACGGAGTCCCCCTACGAGCAGTACTTC. Translated, it gives CASSQDRDTESPYEQYF.

The V and J genes are TRBV30 and TRBJ2-1; a weak D match, TRBD1 (6 bases). The CDR3 covers 20 residues. V dropped 4 bases and J dropped 0 bases, with 28 bases sitting between them. Germline values: CDR1 GTSNPN, CDR2 SVGIG (reference sequence). The CDR3 loop is CAWMNEGVSRPSPSYNEQFF. CDR3 DNA: TGTGCCTGGATGAACGAGGGGGTCTCCCGTCCTAGCCCCTCCTACAATGAGCAGTTCTTC.